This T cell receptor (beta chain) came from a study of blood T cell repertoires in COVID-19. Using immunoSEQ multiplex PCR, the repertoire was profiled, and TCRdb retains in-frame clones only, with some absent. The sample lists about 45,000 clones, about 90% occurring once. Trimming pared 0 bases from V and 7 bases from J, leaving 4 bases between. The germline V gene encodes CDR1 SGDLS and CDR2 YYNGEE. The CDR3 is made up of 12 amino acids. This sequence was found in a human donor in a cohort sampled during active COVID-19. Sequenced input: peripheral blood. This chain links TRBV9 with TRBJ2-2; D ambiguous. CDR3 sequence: CASSVARGELFF. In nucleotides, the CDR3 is TGTGCCAGCAGCGTAGCTCGCGGGGAGCTGTTTTTT.